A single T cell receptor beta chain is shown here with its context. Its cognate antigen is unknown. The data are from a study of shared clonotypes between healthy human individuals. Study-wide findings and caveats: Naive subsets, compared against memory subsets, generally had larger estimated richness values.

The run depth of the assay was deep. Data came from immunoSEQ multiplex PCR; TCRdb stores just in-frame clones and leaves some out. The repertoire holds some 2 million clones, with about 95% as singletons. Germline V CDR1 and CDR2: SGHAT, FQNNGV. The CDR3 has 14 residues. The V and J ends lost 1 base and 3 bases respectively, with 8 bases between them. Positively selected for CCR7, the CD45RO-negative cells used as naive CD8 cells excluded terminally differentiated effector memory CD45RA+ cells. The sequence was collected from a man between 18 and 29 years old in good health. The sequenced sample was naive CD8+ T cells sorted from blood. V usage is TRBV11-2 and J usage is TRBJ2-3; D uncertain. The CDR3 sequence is CASSLAETTDTQYF. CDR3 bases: TGTGCCAGCAGCTTAGCCGAGACGACAGATACGCAGTATTTT.